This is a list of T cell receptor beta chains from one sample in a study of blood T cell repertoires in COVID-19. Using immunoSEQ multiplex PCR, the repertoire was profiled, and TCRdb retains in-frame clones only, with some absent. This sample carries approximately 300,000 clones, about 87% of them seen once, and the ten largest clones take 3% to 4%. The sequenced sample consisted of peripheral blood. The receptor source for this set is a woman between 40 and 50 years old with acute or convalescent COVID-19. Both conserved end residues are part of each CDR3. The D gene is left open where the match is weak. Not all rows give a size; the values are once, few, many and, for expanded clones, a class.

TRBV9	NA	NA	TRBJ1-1	CASSVPPGRNEAFF	TGTGCCAGCAGCGTACCCCCGGGGAGGAACGAAGCTTTCTTT
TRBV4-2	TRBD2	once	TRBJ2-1	CASSQAPSLAGMSSYNEQFF	TGTGCCAGCAGCCAAGCCCCCTCTTTAGCGGGGATGAGCTCCTACAATGAGCAGTTCTTC
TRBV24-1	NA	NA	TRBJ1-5	CATSDPGQGGQPQHF	TGTGCCACCAGTGACCCCGGGCAGGGCGGACAGCCCCAGCATTTT
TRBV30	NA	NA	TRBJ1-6	CAWSAYRVTDNSPLHF	TGTGCCTGGAGTGCCTACAGGGTTACTGATAATTCACCCCTCCACTTT
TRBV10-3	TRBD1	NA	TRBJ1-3	CAISAGTGAPSGSGNTIYF	TGTGCCATCAGTGCGGGGACAGGGGCCCCATCAGGCTCTGGAAACACCATATATTTT
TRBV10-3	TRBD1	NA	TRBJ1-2	CATGQGLYGYTF	TGTGCCACAGGACAGGGGCTTTATGGCTACACCTTC
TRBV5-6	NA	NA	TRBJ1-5	CASSLGGLGQPQHF	TGTGCCAGCAGCTTGGGGGGGCTGGGGCAGCCCCAGCATTTT
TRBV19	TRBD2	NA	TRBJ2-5	CASSPSSGGFQETQYF	TGTGCCAGTAGTCCATCTAGCGGGGGTTTCCAAGAGACCCAGTACTTC
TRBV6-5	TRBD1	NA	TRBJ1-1	CASSFGDRENTEAFF	TGTGCCAGCAGTTTCGGGGACAGGGAGAACACTGAAGCTTTCTTT
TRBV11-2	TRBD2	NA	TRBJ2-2	CASSQHRAATGGADGELFF	TGTGCCAGCAGCCAACATAGAGCTGCAACGGGGGGGGCCGACGGGGAGCTGTTTTTT
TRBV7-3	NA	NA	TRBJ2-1	CASSLTLGDNEQFF	TGTGCCAGCAGCTTGACATTGGGTGACAATGAGCAGTTCTTC
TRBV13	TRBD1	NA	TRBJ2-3	CASSFQGVGDTQYF	TGTGCCAGCAGCTTCCAGGGGGTCGGGGATACGCAGTATTTT
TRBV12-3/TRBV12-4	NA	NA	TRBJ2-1	CASSSGGPYEQFF	TGTGCCAGCAGCTCAGGTGGGCCGTATGAGCAGTTCTTC